This record concerns one T cell receptor beta chain sequence. In this sample, this clonotype turned up many times. Its binding antigen is unknown. No base quality values were provided; no much bigger clone lies one nucleotide off. CDR1 is given as MDHEN and CDR2 as SYDVKM, both from the germline V gene. V is clipped by 5 bases and J by 1 base, and the sequence between their germline boundaries is 20 bases long. Measured from the cysteine to the phenylalanine, the CDR3 is 17 residues long. The read is trimmed to its CDR3 DNA, 51 bases read in frame from base 1. The library was prepared using multiplex PCR. The sequencer listed for this sample is Illumina HiSeq 4000. iRepertoire HTBI primers and Arm-PCR amplification of CDR3 regions were used to construct TCR beta libraries. Before sequencing, the PCR products went through gel purification. The original methods were these. Across samples, around 58 TRBV and 14 TRBJ segments were identified and used for gene usage analysis of CDR3 amino acid clonotypes. Filtered high-quality paired reads were merged into contigs using COPE and FqMerger. BLAST was used to align contigs to IMGT TRBV, TRBD and TRBJ reference genes, with CDR3 defined following IMGT. Any clonotype with a frequency above 0.1% was counted as a highly expanded clone. Shannon entropy served as the measure of repertoire diversity, while the Gini coefficient captured V-J evenness. Public clonotypes were defined as clonotypes shared by more than one individual. Starting from the raw public reads, TCRdb applied fastp trimming at Q25, assembled clones with MiXCR and retained in-frame beta chains. Each CDR3 protein appears once, grouped with its most common genes and DNA. What appears here as the V and J calls and clone size reflects TCRdb's work, not the paper's. Present in this sample are 400,000 to 500,000 distinct CDR3 sequences, 21% of which were seen just once. The ten largest clones take up roughly an eighth of the sample.

The label giving this sample's time point can be read as: persistent/refractory GD, antithyroid drugs over 5 years with positive TRAb. For both TCR sequencing and RNA sequencing, RNA was extracted from PBMCs using TRIzol. The diagnosis of Graves' disease followed American Thyroid Association guidelines. Patients were recruited from an endocrinology department in Xi'an, China. Each patient gave about 10 milliliters of peripheral blood, collected in an EDTA anticoagulant tube. Ficoll Paque Plus density gradient separation was used to isolate PBMCs, and no additional T cell sorting was done. An Agilent 2100 Bioanalyzer and agarose gel were used to check RNA quality, and a NanoDrop 2000 was used to measure RNA concentration. This record comes from a study of regulatory T cells in long-lasting Graves disease (dated by TCRdb to about 2021). Some background on the complete study: Persistent Graves' disease was defined as persistently positive TSH receptor autoantibodies together with antithyroid drug treatment for over 5 years. The study was conducted in China and was registered as a clinical trial. A total of 33 samples underwent TCR sequencing, from roughly 13 patients with persistent Graves' disease and 20 or so patients with newly diagnosed Graves' disease. Peripheral blood TCR sequencing and RNA sequencing compared persistent Graves' disease patients with newly diagnosed Graves' disease patients. Persistent Graves' disease patients in the clinical cohort had taken antithyroid drugs for roughly ten years on average. The investigation overall reported the following: Persistent patients shared more public clonotypes among themselves (over 2,500) than newly diagnosed patients did (approximately 900). The authors noted that the small sample size was a limitation that may lower accuracy. Only the TCR beta chain was sequenced and analyzed. Compared with newly diagnosed patients, patients with persistent Graves' disease had lower TCR Shannon entropy and fewer highly expanded clones, which suggests clonal expansion. Only peripheral blood was studied, because thyroid tissue, the primary lesion, was inaccessible. Persistent disease showed preferential use of TRBV28, TRBJ1-2 and TRBJ2-5, whereas newly diagnosed disease favored TRBV20-1 and TRBJ2-1.

The TCR comes from a female donor with Graves disease. Recombination linked TRBV28 to TRBJ1-1; the best D guess is TRBD1, with 5 bases matching. The sample consisted of peripheral blood mononuclear cells (PBMCs), taken when the disease was refractory, from a patient treated with antithyroid drugs. The nucleotide sequence is given as TGTGCCAGCAGTCTCTCAGGTATCAGGGCGACGAACACTGAAGCTTTCTTT. It encodes CASSLSGIRATNTEAFF.